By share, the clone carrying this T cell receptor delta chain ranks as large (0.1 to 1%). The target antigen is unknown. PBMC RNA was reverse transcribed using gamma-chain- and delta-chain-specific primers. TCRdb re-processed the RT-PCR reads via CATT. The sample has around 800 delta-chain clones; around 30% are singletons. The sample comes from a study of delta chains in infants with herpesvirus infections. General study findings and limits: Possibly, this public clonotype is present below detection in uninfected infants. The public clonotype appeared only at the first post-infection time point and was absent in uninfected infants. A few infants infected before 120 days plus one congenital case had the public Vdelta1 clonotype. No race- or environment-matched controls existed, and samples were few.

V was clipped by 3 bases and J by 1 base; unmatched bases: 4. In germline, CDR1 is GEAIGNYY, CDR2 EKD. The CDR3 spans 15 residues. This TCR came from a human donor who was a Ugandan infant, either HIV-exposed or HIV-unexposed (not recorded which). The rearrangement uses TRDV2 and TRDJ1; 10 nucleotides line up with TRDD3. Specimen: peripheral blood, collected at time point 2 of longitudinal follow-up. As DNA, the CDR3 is TGTGCCTGTGACCTACTGGGGGATGCCACCGATAAACTCATCTTT. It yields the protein CACDLLGDATDKLIF.